This T cell receptor beta chain was recorded in a study of blood T cells in healthy people across ages (dated by TCRdb to between 2015 and 2017). Looking at the study overall: In model experiments, template switching captured about one uniquely barcoded TCR beta cDNA molecule for every two T cells. Using deep sequencing normalized with unique cDNA molecular identifiers, the study measured how TCR beta repertoire diversity changes with age. Donors were grouped into four age groups: young (average about 15 years), middle-aged (roughly 40), aged (roughly 67) and long-lived (over 80). To avoid experimental bias, donors of different ages were spread randomly across the sequencing lanes. Using the same blood draw, the study looked at two additional independent replicas of 1 million unique cDNA reads for two donors, one aged 18 to 30 and the other aged 80 or older. What the research found in general, with its limitations: Because profiling used bulk unsorted PBMCs, naive and antigen-experienced compartments could not be compared conclusively. Donor CMV infection status was unknown, potentially confounding age-related changes in expanded clonotypes. Observed TCR beta diversity per million T cells fell roughly linearly with age, and a significant reduction was already apparent by age around 44. There was a strong correlation between observed TCR beta diversity and the percentage of naive T cells measured by flow cytometry. Total diversity estimates from one million sequenced T cells were considered lower bounds and underestimates. The long-lived group showed more naive CD4+ T cells, fewer expanded clones and increased TCR diversity than the aged group, suggesting age selection.

CDR1 and CDR2 were assigned from the germline V gene as SGHRS and YFSETQ. Trimming costs V 0 bases and J 2 bases, and their ends lie 11 bases apart. Taken from cysteine to phenylalanine, the CDR3 has 15 residues. Of the read, only the CDR3 DNA is kept; its 45 bases are in frame from base 1. Concerning this clonotype itself: Its antigen target is currently unknown. Base qualities were left out, and no much larger clone turns up one base away.

The library was obtained by 5' RACE. Sequenced using an Illumina HiSeq 2500. A second roughly 6 to 11 cycle PCR used a sample-barcoded 5' primer and a J-beta primer mix. A template-switch 5' adaptor carrying 12 random nucleotides introduced a unique molecular identifier onto each TCR beta cDNA molecule. At least 2.5 million CDR3-containing paired-end reads were obtained from each sample. All of the RNA was converted into first-strand cDNA using the Mint cDNA synthesis kit, with a TRBC-specific oligonucleotide serving as the primer. After uracil-DNA glycosylase treatment, a first 18-cycle PCR used universal primers M1SS and BC2_uni_R on all cDNA. Turning to the authors' computational methods: Normalization of each sample was performed by random selection of 1 million high-quality reads, each carrying a distinct molecular identifier. Reads with shared molecular identifiers were discarded instead of being binned into consensus sequences. CDR3 identification, clonotype clustering and error correction used MiTCR with a Q25 quality threshold and the strictest error-elimination algorithm. A nonparametric unseen species model with Euler transformation was used to estimate lower-bound total TCR beta diversity. Using fastp trimming at Q25 and MiXCR clonotype assembly, TCRdb reanalyzed the public sequencing data and kept in-frame beta chains. Duplicate CDR3 protein sequences are folded into a single record with the most common DNA and genes. The V and J calls reflect TCRdb's pipeline rather than the authors' work. Recorded for this sample are 1.5 million to 2 million distinct CDR3 sequences; roughly 52% of them occurred a single time. The ten largest make up about 2.1% of the sample.

Donors were under 40 systemically healthy Caucasian individuals from Russia aged roughly 6 to 95 years. Each donor gave around 9.8 milliliters of peripheral blood, collected into EDTA-treated Vacutainer tubes. Ficoll-Paque density-gradient centrifugation was used to isolate PBMCs, with at least 6 million per sample. Trizol reagent was used to extract total RNA from the PBMCs, yielding at least 6 micrograms per sample. For every donor, flow cytometry on a PBMC aliquot measured the percentage of naive CD45RAhigh/CD27high T cells. The chain is encoded by TRBV5-1 joined to TRBJ1-2; no D segment can be confidently identified. Sequencing input: blood. This TCR came from a woman aged 40 to 55 in good health. The DNA sequence is TGCGCCAGCAGCTTGGGGTACGGCAGAAACTATGGCTACACCTTC. The translation is CASSLGYGRNYGYTF.